This T cell receptor (beta chain) was observed in a study of beta chain features in type 1 diabetes. Points from the study as a whole: Naive, central memory and Treg TCRB repertoires appeared more alike in patients than in healthy donors.

In the case of this clone: The antigen remains undetermined.

The entirety of the isolated RNA underwent reverse transcription, so expressed TCRB transcripts were sequenced. Using immunoSEQ multiplex PCR, the repertoire was profiled, and TCRdb retains in-frame clones only, with some absent. This table holds 25,000 or so clones, 60% to 80% found once. The CDR3 runs to 14 residues. The germline V gene has CDR1 SGHTA and CDR2 FQGNSA. Trimming cost V 5 bases and J 0 bases; bases outside gene matches: 4. The TCR was taken from a woman aged 40-49 years in good health. Sequenced sample: Tregs from blood. This chain joins TRBV7-2 and TRBJ2-7; 7 bases are a match to TRBD1. This CDR3 is CASSTRQGSYEQYF. The DNA of the CDR3 is TGTGCCAGCAGCACTCGACAGGGCTCCTACGAGCAGTACTTC. The full variable domain, rest sourced from reference TRBV7-2 and TRBJ2-7, is GAGVSQSPSNKVTEKGKDVELRCDPISGHTALYWYRQSLGQGLEFLIYFQGNSAPDKSGLPSDRFSAERTGGSVSTLTIQRTQQEDSAVYLCASSTRQGSYEQYFGPGTRLTVT.